This T cell receptor beta chain is from a study of OX40 agonist ivuxolimab in advanced cancers. Whole-study context: As their treatment, patients were administered ivuxolimab, an agonistic anti-OX40 (CD134) antibody. Notes on the study in general: CD8+ T cells were the subset that, on average, had more expanded clones than CD4+.

Note on this clone: Its specificity is unknown.

Data came from immunoSEQ multiplex PCR; TCRdb stores just in-frame clones and leaves some out. The profile shows under 75,000 clones, around nine tenths of them singletons. Per germline, CDR1 SEHNR and CDR2 FQNEAQ (reference sequence). Trimming took 2 bases from V and 0 from J, leaving 7 bases between them. The CDR3 is 14 residues long. This chain connects TRBV7-9 to TRBJ2-5; D gene ambiguous. The sample here was CD4+ or CD8+ T cells sorted from blood, taken in a trial of the OX40 agonist ivuxolimab. This receptor was obtained from an adult with an advanced solid tumor such as melanoma, head and neck, liver or kidney cancer. The CDR3 nucleotides read TGTGCCAGCAGCTTAAGTCAGCACCAAGAGACCCAGTACTTC. Translation: CASSLSQHQETQYF.